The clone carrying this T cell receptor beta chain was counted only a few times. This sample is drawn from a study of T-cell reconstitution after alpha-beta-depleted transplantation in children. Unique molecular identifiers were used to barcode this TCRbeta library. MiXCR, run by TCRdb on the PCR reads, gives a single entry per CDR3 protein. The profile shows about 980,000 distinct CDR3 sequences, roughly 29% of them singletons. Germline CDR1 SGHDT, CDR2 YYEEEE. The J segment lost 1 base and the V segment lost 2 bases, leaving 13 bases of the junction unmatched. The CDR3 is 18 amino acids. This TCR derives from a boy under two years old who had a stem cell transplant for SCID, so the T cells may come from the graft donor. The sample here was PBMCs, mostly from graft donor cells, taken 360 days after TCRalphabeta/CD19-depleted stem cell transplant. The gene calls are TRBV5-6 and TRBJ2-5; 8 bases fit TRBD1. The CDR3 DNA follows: TGTGCCAGCAGCTTCCCCGGGACAGGTACCGGAGGCCAAGAGACCCAGTACTTC. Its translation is CASSFPGTGTGGQETQYF. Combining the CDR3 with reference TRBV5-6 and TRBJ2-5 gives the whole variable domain DAGVTQSPTHLIKTRGQQVTLRCSPKSGHDTVSWYQQALGQGPQFIFQYYEEEERQRGNFPDRFSGHQFPNYSSELNVNALLLGDSALYLCASSFPGTGTGGQETQYFGPGTRLLVL.